This T cell receptor beta chain was sequenced for a study of blood T cell repertoires in COVID-19. Method: immunoSEQ multiplex PCR; TCRdb's copy keeps in-frame clones and lacks some. Among 100,000 or so clones listed, roughly 84% were seen once. The specimen sequenced was peripheral blood. This clonotype was obtained from a man in his 70s with active or convalescent COVID-19.

In DNA form, the CDR3 reads TGTGCCAGCAGGGAAGGGGTCAGATACTCCTATAATTCACCCCTCCACTTT. Translated, it gives CASREGVRYSYNSPLHF. The chain joins TRBV7-2 to TRBJ1-6; D perhaps matches TRBD1 (5 bases). Germline V lookup: CDR1 SGHTA, CDR2 FQGNSA. The CDR3 is 17 residues long. V dropped 6 bases and J dropped 0 bases, with 15 bases sitting between them.